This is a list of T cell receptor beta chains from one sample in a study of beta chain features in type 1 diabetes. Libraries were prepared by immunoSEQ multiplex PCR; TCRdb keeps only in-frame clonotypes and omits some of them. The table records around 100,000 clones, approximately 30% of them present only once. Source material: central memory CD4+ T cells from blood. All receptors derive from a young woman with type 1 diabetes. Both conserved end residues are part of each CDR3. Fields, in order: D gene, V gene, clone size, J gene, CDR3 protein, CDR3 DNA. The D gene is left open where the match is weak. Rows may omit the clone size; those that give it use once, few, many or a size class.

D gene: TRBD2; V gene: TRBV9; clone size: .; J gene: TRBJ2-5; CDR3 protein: CASSLRTSGTQETQYF; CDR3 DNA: TGTGCCAGCAGCCTTCGGACTAGCGGGACCCAAGAGACCCAGTACTTC
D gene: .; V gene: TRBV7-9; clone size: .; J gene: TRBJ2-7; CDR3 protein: CASSLSGIGSYEQYF; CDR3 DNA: TGTGCCAGCAGCTTATCGGGGATCGGGTCCTACGAGCAGTACTTC
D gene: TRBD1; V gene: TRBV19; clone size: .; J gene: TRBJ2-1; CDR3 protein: CASSRITGVSSYNEQFF; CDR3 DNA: TGTGCCAGTAGTCGGATAACAGGGGTTAGCTCCTACAATGAGCAGTTCTTC
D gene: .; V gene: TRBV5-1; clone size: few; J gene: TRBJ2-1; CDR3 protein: CASSFLAAYNEQFF; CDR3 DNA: TGCGCCAGCAGCTTTTTAGCGGCCTACAATGAGCAGTTCTTC
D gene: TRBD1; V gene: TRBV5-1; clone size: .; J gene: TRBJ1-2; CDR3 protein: CASSLGDRGYGYTF; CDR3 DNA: TGCGCCAGCAGCTTGGGGGACAGGGGATATGGCTACACCTTC
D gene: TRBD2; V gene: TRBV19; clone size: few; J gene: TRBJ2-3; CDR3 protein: CASKAGAADTQYF; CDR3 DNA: TGTGCCAGTAAAGCGGGAGCGGCAGATACGCAGTATTTT
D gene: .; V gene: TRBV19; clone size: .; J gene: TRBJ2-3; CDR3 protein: CASSIVRTGDTQYF; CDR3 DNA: TGTGCCAGTAGTATTGTTCGAACGGGGGATACGCAGTATTTT
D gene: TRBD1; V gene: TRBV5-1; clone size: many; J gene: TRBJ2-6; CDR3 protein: CASSSSGTAGANVLTF; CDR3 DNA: TGCGCCAGCAGCTCCTCCGGGACAGCTGGGGCCAACGTCCTGACTTTC
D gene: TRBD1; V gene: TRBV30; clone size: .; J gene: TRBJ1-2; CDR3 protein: CAFRDRGLVYGYTF; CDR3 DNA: TGTGCCTTCCGGGACAGGGGGCTCGTCTATGGCTACACCTTC
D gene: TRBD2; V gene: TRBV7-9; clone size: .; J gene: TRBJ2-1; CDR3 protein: CASSLKVRASGTKNEQFF; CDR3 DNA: TGTGCCAGCAGCTTAAAGGTACGGGCTAGCGGGACAAAGAATGAGCAGTTCTTC
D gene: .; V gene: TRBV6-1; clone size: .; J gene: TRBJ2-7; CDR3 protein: CASSEQPTYEQYF; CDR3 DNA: TGTGCCAGCAGTGAACAACCTACCTACGAGCAGTACTTC
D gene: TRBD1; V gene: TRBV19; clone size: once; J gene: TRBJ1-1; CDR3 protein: CASSYSGGTEAFF; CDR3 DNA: TGTGCCAGTAGCTATTCAGGGGGCACTGAAGCTTTCTTT
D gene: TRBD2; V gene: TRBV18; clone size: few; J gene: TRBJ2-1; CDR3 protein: CASSPGIAGLSYNEQFF; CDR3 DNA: TGTGCCAGCTCACCGGGGATAGCGGGATTGTCATACAATGAGCAGTTCTTC
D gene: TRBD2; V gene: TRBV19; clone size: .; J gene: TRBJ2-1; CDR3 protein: CASSSLAGAGEQFF; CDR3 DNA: TGTGCCAGTAGTTCTCTAGCGGGAGCGGGGGAGCAGTTCTTC
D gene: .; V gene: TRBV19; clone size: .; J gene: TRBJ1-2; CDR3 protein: CASSISNGYTF; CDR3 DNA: TGTGCCAGTAGTATTAGTAACGGCTACACCTTC
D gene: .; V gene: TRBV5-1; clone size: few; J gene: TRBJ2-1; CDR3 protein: CASSLAASHLDEQFF; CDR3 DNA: TGCGCCAGCAGCTTGGCGGCTAGCCACCTTGATGAGCAGTTCTTC
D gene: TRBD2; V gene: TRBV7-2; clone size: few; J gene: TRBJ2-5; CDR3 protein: CASSSRLAWQETQYF; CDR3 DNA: TGTGCCAGCAGCTCAAGACTAGCGTGGCAAGAGACCCAGTACTTC
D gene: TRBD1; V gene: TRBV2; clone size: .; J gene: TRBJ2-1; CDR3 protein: CASGQGANNEQFF; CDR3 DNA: TGTGCCAGCGGGCAGGGGGCGAACAATGAGCAGTTCTTC
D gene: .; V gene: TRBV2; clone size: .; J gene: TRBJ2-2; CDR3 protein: CASSVTRNTGELFF; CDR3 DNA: TGTGCCAGCAGTGTAACCAGGAACACCGGGGAGCTGTTTTTT
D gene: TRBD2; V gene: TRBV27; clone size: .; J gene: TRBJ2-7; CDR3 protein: CASSLRLAGVPYEQYF; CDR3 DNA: TGTGCCAGCAGTCTCAGACTAGCGGGAGTCCCCTACGAGCAGTACTTC
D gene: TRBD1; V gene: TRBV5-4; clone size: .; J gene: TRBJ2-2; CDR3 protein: CASSSGQQTGELFF; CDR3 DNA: TGTGCCAGCAGCTCGGGACAGCAGACCGGGGAGCTGTTTTTT
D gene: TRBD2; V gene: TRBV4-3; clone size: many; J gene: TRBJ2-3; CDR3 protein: CASSPEPSGRGDTQYF; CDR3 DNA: TGCGCCAGCAGCCCGGAACCTAGCGGGAGAGGCGATACGCAGTATTTT
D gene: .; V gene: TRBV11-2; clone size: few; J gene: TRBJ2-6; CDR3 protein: CASSLEAGPWVPLTF; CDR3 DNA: TGTGCCAGCAGCTTAGAGGCGGGGCCGTGGGTCCCTCTCACTTTC
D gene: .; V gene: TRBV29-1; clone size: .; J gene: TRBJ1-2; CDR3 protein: CSAWEGAGYGYTF; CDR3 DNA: TGCAGCGCCTGGGAAGGGGCAGGCTATGGCTACACCTTC
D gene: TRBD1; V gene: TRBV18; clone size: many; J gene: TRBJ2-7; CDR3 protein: CASSPQSGTASYEQYF; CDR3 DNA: TGTGCCAGCTCACCACAATCCGGGACAGCCTCCTACGAGCAGTACTTC
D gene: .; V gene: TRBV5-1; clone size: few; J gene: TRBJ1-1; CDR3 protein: CASRPGQTATLEAFF; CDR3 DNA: TGCGCCAGCAGACCCGGACAGACTGCGACTCTTGAAGCTTTCTTT
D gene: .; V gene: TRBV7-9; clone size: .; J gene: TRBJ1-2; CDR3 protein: CASSSQVANYGYTF; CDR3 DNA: TGTGCCAGCAGCTCCCAGGTGGCTAACTATGGCTACACCTTC
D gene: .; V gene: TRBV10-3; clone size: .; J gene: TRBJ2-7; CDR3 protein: CAISPSGTSNEQYF; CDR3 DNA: TGTGCCATCAGCCCGTCAGGGACAAGTAACGAGCAGTACTTC
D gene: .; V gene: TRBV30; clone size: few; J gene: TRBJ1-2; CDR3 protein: CAWSVAGGRTGGYTF; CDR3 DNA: TGTGCCTGGAGTGTAGCCGGAGGACGGACGGGCGGCTACACCTTC
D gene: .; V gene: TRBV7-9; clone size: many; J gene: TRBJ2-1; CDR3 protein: CASSSGTPGEQFF; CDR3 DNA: TGTGCCAGCAGCTCCGGGACTCCGGGAGAGCAGTTCTTC
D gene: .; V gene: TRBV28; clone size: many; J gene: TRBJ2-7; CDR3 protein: CASSRQAIYEQYF; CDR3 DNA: TGTGCCAGTTCCCGACAGGCCATCTACGAGCAGTACTTC
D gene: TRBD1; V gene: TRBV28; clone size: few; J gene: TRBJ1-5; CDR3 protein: CASSLTGQVYSNQPQHF; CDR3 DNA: TGTGCCAGCAGTTTAACGGGACAGGTTTATAGCAATCAGCCCCAGCATTTT
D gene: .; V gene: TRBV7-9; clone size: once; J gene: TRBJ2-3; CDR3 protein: CASSLTAGSLDTQYF; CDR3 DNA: TGTGCCAGCAGCTTGACCGCCGGGTCTCTAGATACGCAGTATTTT
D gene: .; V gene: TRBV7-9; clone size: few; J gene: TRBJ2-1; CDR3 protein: CASSLTASNEQFF; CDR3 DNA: TGTGCCAGCAGCTTAACCGCTAGCAATGAGCAGTTCTTC
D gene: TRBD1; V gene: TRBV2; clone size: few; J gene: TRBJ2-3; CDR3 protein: CASTTGTGSSDTQYF; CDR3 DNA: TGTGCCAGCACAACCGGGACAGGGTCTTCAGATACGCAGTATTTT
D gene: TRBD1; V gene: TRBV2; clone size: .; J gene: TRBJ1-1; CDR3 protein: CASKGQGGTEAFF; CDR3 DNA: TGTGCCAGCAAGGGACAGGGTGGGACTGAAGCTTTCTTT
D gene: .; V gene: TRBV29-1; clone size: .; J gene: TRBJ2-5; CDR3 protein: CSVTSGGETQYF; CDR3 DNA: TGCAGCGTTACCTCAGGAGGAGAGACCCAGTACTTC
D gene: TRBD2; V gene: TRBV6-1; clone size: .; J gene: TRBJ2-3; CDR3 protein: CASSATSGSTDTQYF; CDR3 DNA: TGTGCCAGCAGTGCTACTAGCGGGTCCACAGATACGCAGTATTTT
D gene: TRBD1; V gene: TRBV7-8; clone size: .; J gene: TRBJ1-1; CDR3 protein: CASSLLGDRGATEAFF; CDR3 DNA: TGTGCCAGCAGCTTACTAGGGGACAGGGGGGCGACTGAAGCTTTCTTT
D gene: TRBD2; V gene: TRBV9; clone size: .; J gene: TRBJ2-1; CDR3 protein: CASSVVIGAGVEEQFF; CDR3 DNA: TGTGCCAGCAGCGTAGTCATAGGAGCGGGAGTTGAGGAGCAGTTCTTC
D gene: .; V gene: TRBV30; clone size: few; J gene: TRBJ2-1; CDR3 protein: CAWSVGGEQFF; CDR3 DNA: TGTGCCTGGAGTGTTGGAGGGGAGCAGTTCTTC
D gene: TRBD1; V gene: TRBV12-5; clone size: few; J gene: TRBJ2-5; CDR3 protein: CASGAGQGATQYF; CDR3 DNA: TGTGCTAGTGGCGCCGGACAGGGGGCTACCCAGTACTTC
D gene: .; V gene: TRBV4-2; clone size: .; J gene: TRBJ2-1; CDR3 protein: CASSQEGASSTYNEQFF; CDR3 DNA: TGTGCCAGCAGCCAAGAGGGGGCCAGCTCGACCTACAATGAGCAGTTCTTC
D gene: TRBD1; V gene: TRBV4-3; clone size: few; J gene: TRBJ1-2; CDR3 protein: CASSQALDRGYGYTF; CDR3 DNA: TGCGCCAGCAGCCAGGCGTTGGACAGGGGGTATGGCTACACCTTC
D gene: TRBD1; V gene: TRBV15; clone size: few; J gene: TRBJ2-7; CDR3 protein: CATSRTDRGYEQYF; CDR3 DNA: TGTGCCACCAGCAGGACGGACAGGGGCTACGAGCAGTACTTC
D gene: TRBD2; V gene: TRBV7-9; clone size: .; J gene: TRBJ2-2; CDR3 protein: CASTPSEGLAGAGELFF; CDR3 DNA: TGTGCCAGCACCCCTTCCGAGGGACTAGCGGGGGCCGGGGAGCTGTTTTTT
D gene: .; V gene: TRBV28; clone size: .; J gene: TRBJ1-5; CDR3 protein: CASSPDRRQPQHF; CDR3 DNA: TGTGCCAGCAGTCCCGACAGGAGACAGCCCCAGCATTTT
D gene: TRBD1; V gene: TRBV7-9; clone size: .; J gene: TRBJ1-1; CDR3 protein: CASSPPGQGATEAFF; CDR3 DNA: TGTGCCAGCAGCCCTCCAGGACAGGGGGCAACTGAAGCTTTCTTT
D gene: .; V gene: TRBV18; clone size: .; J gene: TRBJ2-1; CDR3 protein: CASSPALYNEQFF; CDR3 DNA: TGTGCCAGCTCACCTGCGCTCTACAATGAGCAGTTCTTC